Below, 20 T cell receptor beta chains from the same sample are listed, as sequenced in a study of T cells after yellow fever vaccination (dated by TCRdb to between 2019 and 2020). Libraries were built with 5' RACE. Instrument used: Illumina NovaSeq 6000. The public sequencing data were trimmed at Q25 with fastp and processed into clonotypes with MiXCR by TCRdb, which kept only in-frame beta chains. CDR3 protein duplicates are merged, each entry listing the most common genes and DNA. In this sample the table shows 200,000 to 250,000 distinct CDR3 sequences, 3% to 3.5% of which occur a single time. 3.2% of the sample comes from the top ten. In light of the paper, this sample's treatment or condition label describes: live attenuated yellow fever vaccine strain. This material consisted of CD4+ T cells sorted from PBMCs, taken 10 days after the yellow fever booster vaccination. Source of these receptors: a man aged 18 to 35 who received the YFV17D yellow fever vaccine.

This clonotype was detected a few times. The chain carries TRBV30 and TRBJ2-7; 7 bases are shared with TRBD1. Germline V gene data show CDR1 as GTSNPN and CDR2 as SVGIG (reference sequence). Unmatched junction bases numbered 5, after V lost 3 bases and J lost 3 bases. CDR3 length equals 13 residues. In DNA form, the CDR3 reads TGTGCCTGGAGCCCGTCAGGGGGCTACGAGCAGTACTTC. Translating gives CAWSPSGGYEQYF.

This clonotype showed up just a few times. The CDR3 protein is CASSLSVGGTEAFF. CDR3 sequence (DNA): TGCGCCAGCAGCTTAAGTGTGGGGGGCACTGAAGCTTTCTTT. This chain uses TRBV5-1 with TRBJ1-1, with D perhaps matching TRBD1 (5 bases). The CDR3 consists of 14 residues. Germline V CDR1 and CDR2: SGHRS, YFSETQ. V was clipped by 2 bases and J by 4 bases, with 12 bases between them.

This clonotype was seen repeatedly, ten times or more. In nucleotides, the CDR3 is TGCAGCGTTGGGGTCATGGAGCAGTTCTTC. This codes for CSVGVMEQFF. This chain joins TRBV29-1 and TRBJ2-1; D uncertain. The V gene lost 4 bases and the J gene lost 10 bases, with 8 bases spanning the gap. The CDR3 is 10 amino acids. Germline assignment: CDR1 SQVTM and CDR2 ANQGSEA.

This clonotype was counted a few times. CDR3 residues: CASSVNVGSTDTQYF. The CDR3 DNA sequence: TGTGCCAGCAGCGTAAATGTGGGAAGCACAGATACGCAGTATTTT. The rearrangement links TRBV9 to TRBJ2-3; D not certain. The germline V gene encodes CDR1 SGDLS and CDR2 YYNGEE. Between the trimmed V and J ends, which lost 1 base and 0 bases, there was a span of 9 bases. This CDR3 has 15 residues.

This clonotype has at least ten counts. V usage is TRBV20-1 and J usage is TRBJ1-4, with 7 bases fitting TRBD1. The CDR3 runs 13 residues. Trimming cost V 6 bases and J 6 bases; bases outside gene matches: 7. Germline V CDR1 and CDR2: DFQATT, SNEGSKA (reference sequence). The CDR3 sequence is CSARGGRDEKLFF. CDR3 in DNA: TGCAGTGCCAGGGGGGGACGGGATGAAAAACTGTTTTTT.

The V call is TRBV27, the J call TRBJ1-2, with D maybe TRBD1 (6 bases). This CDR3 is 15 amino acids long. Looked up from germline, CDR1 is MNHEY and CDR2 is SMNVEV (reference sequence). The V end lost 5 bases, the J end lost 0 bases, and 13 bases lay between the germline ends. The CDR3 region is CASSSYRDSNYGYTF. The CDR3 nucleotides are TGTGCCAGCAGTAGCTACAGGGACTCTAACTATGGCTACACCTTC.

The CDR3 DNA reads as TGCGCCAGCAGCCCAGATGGGTACTATGGCTACACCTTC. Residues: CASSPDGYYGYTF. This chain connects TRBV4-3 to TRBJ1-2; D not certain. Germline values: CDR1 LGHNA, CDR2 YSLEER. The CDR3 is made up of 13 amino acids. With 4 bases removed from V and 3 bases from J, the gap between germline ends came to 9 bases.

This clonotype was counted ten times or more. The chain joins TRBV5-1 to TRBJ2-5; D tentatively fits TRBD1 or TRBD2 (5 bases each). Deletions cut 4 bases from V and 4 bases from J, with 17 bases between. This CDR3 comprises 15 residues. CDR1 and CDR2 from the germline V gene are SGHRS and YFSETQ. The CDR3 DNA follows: TGCGCCAGCAGCCCGTCAGGACACGGAGGAGAGACCCAGTACTTC. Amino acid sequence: CASSPSGHGGETQYF.

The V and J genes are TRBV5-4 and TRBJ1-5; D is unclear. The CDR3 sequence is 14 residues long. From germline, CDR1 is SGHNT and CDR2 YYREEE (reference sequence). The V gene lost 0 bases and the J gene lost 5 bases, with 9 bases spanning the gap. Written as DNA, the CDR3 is TGTGCCAGCAGCTTGGACTTGGGTGATCAGCCCCAGCATTTT. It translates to CASSLDLGDQPQHF. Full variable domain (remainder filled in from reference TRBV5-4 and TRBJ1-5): ETGVTQSPTHLIKTRGQQVTLRCSSQSGHNTVSWYQQALGQGPQFIFQYYREEENGRGNFPPRFSGLQFPNYSSELNVNALELDDSALYLCASSLDLGDQPQHFGDGTRLSIL.

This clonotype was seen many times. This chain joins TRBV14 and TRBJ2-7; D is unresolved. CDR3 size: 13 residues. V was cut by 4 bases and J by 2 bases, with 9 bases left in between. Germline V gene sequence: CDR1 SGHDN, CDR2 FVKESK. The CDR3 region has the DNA TGTGCCAGCAGCCCGAACATTACCTACGAGCAGTACGTC. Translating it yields CASSPNITYEQYV.

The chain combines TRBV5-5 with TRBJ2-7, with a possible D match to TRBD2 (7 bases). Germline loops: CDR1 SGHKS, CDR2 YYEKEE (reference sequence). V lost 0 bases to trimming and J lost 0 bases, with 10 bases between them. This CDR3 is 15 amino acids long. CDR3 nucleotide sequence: TGTGCCAGCAGCTTGGAGGCGGGGGCCTCCTACGAGCAGTACTTC. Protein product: CASSLEAGASYEQYF.

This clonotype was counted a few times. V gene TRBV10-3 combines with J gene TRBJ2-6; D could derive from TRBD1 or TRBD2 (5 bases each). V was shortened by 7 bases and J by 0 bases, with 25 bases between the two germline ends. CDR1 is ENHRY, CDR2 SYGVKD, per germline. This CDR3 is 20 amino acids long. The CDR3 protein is CAIMPGRGERLASGANVLTF. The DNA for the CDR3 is TGTGCCATCATGCCGGGACGGGGAGAGCGGCTTGCCTCTGGGGCCAACGTCCTGACTTTC.

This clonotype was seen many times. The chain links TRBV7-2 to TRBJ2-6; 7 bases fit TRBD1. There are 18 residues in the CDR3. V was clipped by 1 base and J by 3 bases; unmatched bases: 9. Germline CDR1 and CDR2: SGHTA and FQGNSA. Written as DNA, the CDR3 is TGTGCCAGCAGCTTAGTAACAGGGGCAGCGGATGGGGCCAACGTCCTGACTTTC. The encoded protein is CASSLVTGAADGANVLTF.

The CDR3 region is CASSPIERGGTEAFF. CDR3 coding DNA: TGTGCCAGCTCACCTATAGAACGGGGAGGGACTGAAGCTTTCTTT. The genes are TRBV18 and TRBJ1-1; D unclear. From germline, CDR1 is KGHSH and CDR2 LQKENI. CDR3 length: 15 residues. The V end was cut by 3 bases, the J end by 5 bases, with 16 bases between.

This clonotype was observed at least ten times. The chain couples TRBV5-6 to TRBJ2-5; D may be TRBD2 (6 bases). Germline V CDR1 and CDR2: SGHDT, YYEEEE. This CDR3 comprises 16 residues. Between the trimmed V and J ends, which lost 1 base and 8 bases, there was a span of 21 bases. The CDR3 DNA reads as TGTGCCAGCAGCTTGTCCGAGGTAGCGGCCCGCGACACCCAGTACTTC. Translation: CASSLSEVAARDTQYF. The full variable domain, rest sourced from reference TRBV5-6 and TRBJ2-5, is DAGVTQSPTHLIKTRGQQVTLRCSPKSGHDTVSWYQQALGQGPQFIFQYYEEEERQRGNFPDRFSGHQFPNYSSELNVNALLLGDSALYLCASSLSEVAARDTQYFGPGTRLLVL.

CDR3 nucleotides: TGTGCCAGCAGCTTAGACCTCCACCGAGGAGCTTTCTTT. Translating it yields CASSLDLHRGAFF. The V call is TRBV11-2, the J call TRBJ1-1; D gene unclear. Germline CDR1 reads SGHAT; CDR2 reads FQNNGV. Trimming took 0 bases from V and 10 from J, leaving 12 bases between them. There are 13 residues in the CDR3.

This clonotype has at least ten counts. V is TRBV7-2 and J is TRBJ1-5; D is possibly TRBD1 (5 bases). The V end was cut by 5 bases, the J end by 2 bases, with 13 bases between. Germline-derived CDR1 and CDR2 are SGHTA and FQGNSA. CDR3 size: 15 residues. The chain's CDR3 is CASSAGGVGNQPQHF. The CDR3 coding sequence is TGTGCCAGCAGCGCCGGGGGAGTAGGCAATCAGCCCCAGCATTTT.

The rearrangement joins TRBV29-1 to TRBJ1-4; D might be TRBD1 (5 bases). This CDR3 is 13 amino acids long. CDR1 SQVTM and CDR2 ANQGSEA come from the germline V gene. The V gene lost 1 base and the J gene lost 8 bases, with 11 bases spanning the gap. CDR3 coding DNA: TGCAGCGTTGAAGGGGAAGACAGAGAAAAACTGTTTTTT. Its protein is CSVEGEDREKLFF.

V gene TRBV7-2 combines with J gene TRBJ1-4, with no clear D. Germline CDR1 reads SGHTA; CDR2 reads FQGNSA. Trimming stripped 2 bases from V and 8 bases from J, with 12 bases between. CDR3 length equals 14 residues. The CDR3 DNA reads TGTGCCAGCAGCTTACAAAGCTTTCAGGAAAAACTGTTTTTT. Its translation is CASSLQSFQEKLFF.

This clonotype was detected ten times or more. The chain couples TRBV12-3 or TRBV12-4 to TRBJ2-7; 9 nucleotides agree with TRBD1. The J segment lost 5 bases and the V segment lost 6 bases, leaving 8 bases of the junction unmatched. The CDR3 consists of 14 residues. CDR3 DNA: TGTGCCAGCAGCGATAGGAACAGGGGGCACGAGCAGTACTTC. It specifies CASSDRNRGHEQYF.